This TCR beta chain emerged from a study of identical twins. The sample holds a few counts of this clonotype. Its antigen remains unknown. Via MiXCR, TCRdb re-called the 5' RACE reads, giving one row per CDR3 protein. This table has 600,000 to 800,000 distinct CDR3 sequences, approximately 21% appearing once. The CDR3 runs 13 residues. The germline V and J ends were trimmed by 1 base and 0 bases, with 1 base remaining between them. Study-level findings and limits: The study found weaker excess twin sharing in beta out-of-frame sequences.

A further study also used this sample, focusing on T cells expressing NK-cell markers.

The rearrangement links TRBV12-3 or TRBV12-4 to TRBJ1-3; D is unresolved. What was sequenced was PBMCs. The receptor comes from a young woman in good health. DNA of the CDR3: TGTGCCAGCAGTTTAGTCTCTGGAAACACCATATATTTT. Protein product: CASSLVSGNTIYF.